Detailed here is one T cell receptor (beta chain). The data were taken from a study of blood T cell repertoires in COVID-19. The germline V gene encodes CDR1 LGHNT and CDR2 FRNRAP. Trimming at V came to 0 bases and at J to 5 bases, leaving 13 bases not matched to a gene. This CDR3 is built from 21 residues. Source study methods: The authors estimated nucleated cell counts from reference gene primer amplification. Here immunoSEQ multiplex PCR was the method, and the copy in TCRdb shows in-frame clones only, minus some. V, J and clone size derive from that table, while D and trimming were established from the DNA sequence. The sample has about 280,000 clones, almost 85% seen once.

The sequenced material came from peripheral blood. The clonotype comes from a man over 45 with active or convalescent COVID-19. V gene TRBV12-5 combines with J gene TRBJ2-2; the match to TRBD2 covers 15 bases. CDR3 nucleotides: TGTGCTAGTGGTTTGGTACGCGGGGGGGGACTAGCGGGAGGAAGGACCGGGGAGCTGTTTTTT. It yields the protein CASGLVRGGGLAGGRTGELFF.